Listed below are T cell receptor beta chains from one sample, sequenced in a study of Graves' ophthalmopathy and Graves' hyperthyroidism. TCRdb re-called the multiplex PCR reads with MiXCR, one entry per CDR3 protein. The sample comprises approximately 1.2 million distinct CDR3 sequences, less than 45% of which are singletons, and over 8.5% rests with the top ten. The specimen sequenced was peripheral blood or thyroid tissue (not recorded which). These receptors originate from an adult man with Graves' hyperthyroidism. Each CDR3 is given with its conserved first and last residue. The D gene is left open where the match is weak. Clone size is shown for a subset of rows, as once, few, many or a class of expanded clone.

j_gene: TRBJ2-2; abundance: many; v_gene: TRBV29-1; d_gene: TRBD2; CDR3aa: CSIQRGNVNTGELFF; CDR3nt: TGCAGCATCCAGCGGGGGAACGTGAACACCGGGGAGCTGTTTTTT
j_gene: TRBJ2-7; abundance: many; v_gene: TRBV20-1; d_gene: TRBD1; CDR3aa: CSADQGAGEQYF; CDR3nt: TGCAGTGCGGATCAGGGGGCGGGCGAGCAGTACTTC
j_gene: TRBJ2-7; abundance: few; v_gene: TRBV6-2/TRBV6-3; d_gene: TRBD1; CDR3aa: CASRFPGGREQYF; CDR3nt: TGTGCCAGCAGATTTCCAGGGGGTCGGGAGCAGTACTTC
j_gene: TRBJ1-4; abundance: NA; v_gene: TRBV7-9; d_gene: TRBD1; CDR3aa: CASSWQGALEKLFF; CDR3nt: TGTGCCAGCAGCTGGCAGGGGGCGCTTGAAAAACTGTTTTTT
j_gene: TRBJ1-5; abundance: few; v_gene: TRBV10-2; d_gene: TRBD1; CDR3aa: CASIQRQGLNQPQHF; CDR3nt: TGTGCCAGCATCCAACGACAGGGATTGAATCAGCCCCAGCATTTT
j_gene: TRBJ2-7; abundance: many; v_gene: TRBV2; d_gene: TRBD2; CDR3aa: CASSALGGPYEQYF; CDR3nt: TGTGCCAGCAGTGCTTTGGGAGGGCCTTACGAGCAGTACTTC
j_gene: TRBJ1-2; abundance: NA; v_gene: TRBV15; d_gene: NA; CDR3aa: CATSRELGDTSGDDGYTF; CDR3nt: TGTGCCACCAGCAGAGAATTGGGGGACACTTCCGGGGACGATGGCTACACCTTC
j_gene: TRBJ2-5; abundance: few; v_gene: TRBV7-8; d_gene: TRBD2; CDR3aa: CASSLDPLAGGQETQYF; CDR3nt: TGTGCCAGCAGCTTAGACCCCCTAGCGGGGGGACAAGAGACCCAGTACTTC
j_gene: TRBJ1-6; abundance: many; v_gene: TRBV6-6; d_gene: NA; CDR3aa: CASSYSLTSYNSPLHF; CDR3nt: TGTGCCAGCAGTTACTCTTTGACCTCCTATAATTCACCCCTCCACTTT
j_gene: TRBJ1-2; abundance: NA; v_gene: TRBV12-3/TRBV12-4; d_gene: NA; CDR3aa: CASSLGTKGYTF; CDR3nt: TGTGCCAGCAGTTTAGGGACTAAGGGCTACACCTTC
j_gene: TRBJ2-7; abundance: NA; v_gene: TRBV6-2/TRBV6-3; d_gene: NA; CDR3aa: CASRGRFEEQYF; CDR3nt: TGTGCCAGCAGGGGACGGTTCGAGGAGCAGTATTTC
j_gene: TRBJ2-7; abundance: few; v_gene: TRBV20-1; d_gene: NA; CDR3aa: CSASQTSRYEQCF; CDR3nt: TGCAGTGCTAGCCAAACTAGCCGCTACGAGCAGTGCTTC
j_gene: TRBJ2-7; abundance: NA; v_gene: TRBV20-1; d_gene: TRBD1; CDR3aa: CSAGLPQGAYEQYF; CDR3nt: TGCAGTGCTGGCTTACCTCAGGGGGCTTACGAGCAGTACTTC
j_gene: TRBJ1-1; abundance: NA; v_gene: TRBV14; d_gene: NA; CDR3aa: CASSRAHRRGKGTEAFF; CDR3nt: TGTGCCAGCAGCCGAGCCCACCGACGGGGGAAAGGGACTGAAGCTTTCTTT
j_gene: TRBJ1-5; abundance: once; v_gene: TRBV29-1; d_gene: NA; CDR3aa: CSLVGGGDQPQHF; CDR3nt: TGCAGCTTAGTTGGAGGGGGTGATCAGCCCCAGCATTTT
j_gene: TRBJ1-2; abundance: once; v_gene: TRBV7-8; d_gene: TRBD1; CDR3aa: CASRSGTGLVLNGYTF; CDR3nt: TGTGCCAGCAGGTCTGGGACAGGGTTAGTCCTGAATGGCTACACCTTC
j_gene: TRBJ1-4; abundance: few; v_gene: TRBV4-3; d_gene: TRBD1; CDR3aa: CASSQAPTGGDKLFF; CDR3nt: TGCGCCAGCAGCCAAGCCCCGACAGGGGGTGATAAACTGTTTTTT
j_gene: TRBJ2-7; abundance: many; v_gene: TRBV7-9; d_gene: NA; CDR3aa: CASSLLRGPYEQYF; CDR3nt: TGTGCCAGCAGCTTGCTCAGGGGTCCCTACGAGCAGTACTTC
j_gene: TRBJ1-4; abundance: NA; v_gene: TRBV11-2; d_gene: NA; CDR3aa: CASGRQNEKLFF; CDR3nt: TGTGCCAGCGGCAGACAGAATGAAAAACTGTTTTTT
j_gene: TRBJ2-7; abundance: many; v_gene: TRBV7-2; d_gene: NA; CDR3aa: CASSLQGGYEQYF; CDR3nt: TGTGCCAGCAGCCTCCAGGGCGGATACGAGCAGTACTTC
j_gene: TRBJ2-6; abundance: many; v_gene: TRBV10-3; d_gene: TRBD1; CDR3aa: CAINTGTGPSGANVLTF; CDR3nt: TGTGCCATCAACACCGGGACAGGACCCTCTGGGGCCAACGTCCTGACTTTC
j_gene: TRBJ2-3; abundance: few; v_gene: TRBV29-1; d_gene: TRBD2; CDR3aa: CSGGTSGSTDTQYF; CDR3nt: TGCAGCGGGGGGACTAGCGGGAGCACAGATACGCAGTATTTT
j_gene: TRBJ2-2; abundance: NA; v_gene: TRBV19; d_gene: NA; CDR3aa: CASNKGRRTTNTGELFF; CDR3nt: TGTGCCAGTAACAAGGGACGAAGGACAACGAACACCGGGGAGCTGTTTTTT